The 10 T cell receptor beta chains below all came from one sample that was sequenced in a study of blood T cell repertoires in COVID-19. Repertoires were generated with immunoSEQ multiplex PCR, while TCRdb's copy carries only in-frame clones and drops some. The sample gives 400,000 to 450,000 clones, 86% of which show up once; roughly 1.4% is in the top ten. Sequencing input: peripheral blood. The source is a woman aged 25-40 years with active or convalescent COVID-19.

The rearrangement links TRBV5-6 to TRBJ1-3; tentative D call: TRBD1 (6 bases). The CDR3 covers 15 residues. CDR1 is SGHDT and CDR2 is YYEEEE in the germline V gene. The V and J ends lost 4 bases and 2 bases respectively, with 13 bases between them. DNA for the CDR3: TGTGCCAGCAGCCGACAGGTATGGGCTGGAAACACCATATATTTT. It yields the protein CASSRQVWAGNTIYF.

Written as DNA, the CDR3 is TGTGCCAGCAGCCCCTTACTAGCGGCAACTAGCACAGATACGCAGTATTTT. The encoded protein is CASSPLLAATSTDTQYF. This rearrangement joins TRBV3-1 (or the pseudogene TRBV3-2) to TRBJ2-3; 8 positions agree with TRBD2. Trimming cost V 4 bases and J 0 bases; bases outside gene matches: 9. The CDR3 contains 17 residues. Germline V gene sequence: CDR1 LGHDT, CDR2 YNNKEL (reference sequence).

This clone has more than one count but fewer than ten. The rearrangement uses TRBV29-1 and TRBJ1-5; 9 bases match TRBD1. V lost 7 bases and J lost 7; bases outside the gene matches: 8. The CDR3 has 13 amino acids. Germline V gene lookup returns CDR1 SQVTM and CDR2 ANQGSEA. The CDR3, as DNA: TGCAGCGCTTGGACAGGGGAAAGCCAGCCCCAGCATTTT. The encoded protein is CSAWTGESQPQHF.

The chain employs TRBV4-2 and TRBJ1-2; D call uncertain. Trimming removed 3 bases from V and 8 bases from J, with 7 bases in between. From germline, CDR1 is LGHNA and CDR2 YNFKEQ. The CDR3 is 11 amino acids. CDR3 sequence reads: CASSHPSGYTF. The CDR3 nucleotides are TGTGCCAGCAGCCACCCAAGCGGCTACACCTTC.

V and J are TRBV5-6 and TRBJ2-1; 10 positions match TRBD2. The J segment lost 5 bases and the V segment lost 3 bases, leaving 11 bases of the junction unmatched. Germline assignment: CDR1 SGHDT and CDR2 YYEEEE. The CDR3 has 17 amino acids. CDR3 sequence (DNA): TGTGCCAGCAGCTGGCGGATACTAGCGGGATTGAACAATGAGCAGTTCTTC. This translates into CASSWRILAGLNNEQFF. Full variable domain (outside the CDR3, taken from reference TRBV5-6 and TRBJ2-1): DAGVTQSPTHLIKTRGQQVTLRCSPKSGHDTVSWYQQALGQGPQFIFQYYEEEERQRGNFPDRFSGHQFPNYSSELNVNALLLGDSALYLCASSWRILAGLNNEQFFGPGTRLTVL.

The genes are TRBV14 and TRBJ2-7, with TRBD1 identical over 8 bases. CDR1 and CDR2 from the germline V gene are SGHDN and FVKESK. The CDR3 is made up of 14 amino acids. Losses at the gene ends were 5 bases for V and 3 bases for J; bases not matched to a gene: 6. The CDR3 here is CASSVGQARYEQYF. CDR3 DNA sequence: TGTGCCAGCAGCGTGGGACAGGCCCGCTACGAGCAGTACTTC.

The chain has TRBV6-5 and TRBJ2-2, with D possibly TRBD1 on 5 matching bases. CDR1 MNHEY and CDR2 SVGAGI come from the germline V gene. Trimming removed 8 bases at V and 3 bases at J, with 13 bases between. This CDR3 is 14 amino acids long. Here the CDR3 DNA reads TGTGCCAGCGGCGACAGCCCAGACACCGGGGAGCTGTTTTTT. Residues: CASGDSPDTGELFF.

This chain connects TRBV7-8 to TRBJ2-3, with a tentative D call TRBD2 (6 bases). This CDR3 is 15 amino acids long. The germline CDR1 and CDR2 sequences are SGHVS and FQNEAQ. Trimming took off 6 bases at V and 0 bases at J, with 13 bases between the two ends. The CDR3 DNA reads as TGTGCCAGCAGATTGGCGGGAATGAGCACAGATACGCAGTATTTT. Its protein product is CASRLAGMSTDTQYF.

V gene TRBV7-9 combines with J gene TRBJ1-3; D not resolved. There are 16 residues in the CDR3. The V gene lost 0 bases and the J gene lost 0 bases, with 9 bases spanning the gap. Per the germline V gene, CDR1 is SEHNR and CDR2 is FQNEAQ (reference sequence). CDR3 bases: TGTGCCAGCAGCTTAGCCGGGATTCTCTCTGGAAACACCATATATTTT. It translates to CASSLAGILSGNTIYF. The entire variable domain, with the rest obtained from reference TRBV7-9 and TRBJ1-3, is as follows: DTGVSQNPRHKITKRGQNVTFRCDPISEHNRLYWYRQTLGQGPEFLTYFQNEAQLEKSRLLSDRFSAERPKGSFSTLEIQRTEQGDSAMYLCASSLAGILSGNTIYFGEGSWLTVV.

The gene calls are TRBV6-5 and TRBJ1-1; maybe TRBD1 (5 bases). V lost 8 bases and J 5 bases, leaving 15 bases between the germline ends. Germline-derived CDR1 and CDR2 are MNHEY and SVGAGI. This CDR3 is 13 amino acids long. The CDR3 bases are TGTGCCAGCGAGGGGAGGGGAAGGACTGAAGCTTTCTTT. Protein sequence: CASEGRGRTEAFF.